Listed below are T cell receptor beta chains from one sample, sequenced in a study of graft-versus-host responses after intestinal transplantation. The method was immunoSEQ multiplex PCR; TCRdb's version includes in-frame clones alone and lacks a portion of them. The repertoire holds tens of thousands of clones, with about 95% as singletons. These TCRs are of unknown antigen specificity. The sample was unstimulated CD8+ T cells sorted from spleen or lymph node cells, taken before transplant. Receptors originate from a human donor who was the organ donor for an intestinal transplant. CDR3s include the opening cysteine and the closing phenylalanine or tryptophan. D genes are given only for firm matches. The listing skips clone size in some rows; elsewhere it reads once, few, many or a size class.

J gene,clone size,V gene,D gene,CDR3 protein,CDR3 DNA
TRBJ1-5,-,TRBV7-8,-,CASSPSRRYQPQHF,TGTGCCAGCAGCCCATCGAGGAGGTATCAGCCCCAGCATTTT
TRBJ2-7,-,TRBV7-8,TRBD1,CASSSGQSPYEQYF,TGTGCCAGCAGCTCGGGACAGTCCCCCTACGAGCAGTACTTC
TRBJ1-2,once,TRBV28,-,CASSGLGGPTKGYTF,TGTGCCAGCAGTGGGCTGGGGGGTCCCACTAAAGGCTACACCTTC
TRBJ2-7,few,TRBV7-3,TRBD1,CASSSRVGDSEQYF,TGTGCCAGCAGCTCCCGTGTTGGGGACAGCGAGCAGTACTTC
TRBJ2-7,-,TRBV5-1,TRBD1,CASSLEGGGQGYEQYF,TGCGCCAGCAGCTTGGAGGGGGGCGGACAGGGGTACGAGCAGTACTTC
TRBJ1-1,-,TRBV4-3,TRBD1,CASSQDRTGDTEAFF,TGCGCCAGCAGCCAAGATAGGACAGGGGACACTGAAGCTTTCTTT
TRBJ1-6,-,TRBV4-3,-,CASSPSGQYNSPLHF,TGCGCCAGCAGCCCGAGCGGACAGTATAATTCACCCCTCCACTTT
TRBJ2-7,-,TRBV27,TRBD2,CASSSLAGEGSYEQYF,TGTGCCAGCAGTTCATTAGCGGGGGAGGGATCCTACGAGCAGTACTTC
TRBJ2-1,-,TRBV4-1,TRBD2,CASGQAAAAITSGGRSEQFF,TGCGCCAGCGGCCAAGCCGCGGCGGCGATTACTAGCGGGGGGCGATCTGAGCAGTTCTTC
TRBJ2-3,-,TRBV7-4,-,CASSSSLRVGADTQYF,TGTGCCAGCAGCTCCTCTCTAAGGGTCGGTGCAGATACGCAGTATTTT
TRBJ1-1,once,TRBV4-1,-,CASSRAGGNTEAFF,TGCGCCAGCAGCCGGGCCGGGGGGAACACTGAAGCTTTCTTT
TRBJ2-7,-,TRBV9,-,CASSVEGVGPYEQYF,TGTGCCAGCAGCGTAGAAGGGGTAGGTCCCTACGAGCAGTACTTC
TRBJ1-2,-,TRBV7-2,-,CASSLPTAYILYGYTF,TGTGCCAGCAGCCTCCCGACCGCCTATATCCTTTATGGCTACACCTTC
TRBJ2-5,-,TRBV7-9,-,CASSLVAQETQYF,TGTGCCAGCAGCTTAGTAGCACAAGAGACCCAGTACTTC
TRBJ2-3,-,TRBV10-2,-,CASSDRPKNTDTQYF,TGCGCCAGCAGTGATCGACCGAAAAACACAGATACGCAGTATTTT
TRBJ2-1,-,TRBV20-1,-,CSGAVDEQFF,TGCAGTGGGGCCGTCGATGAGCAGTTCTTC
TRBJ1-1,-,TRBV5-8,-,CASSWAVLSLNTEAFF,TGTGCCAGCAGCTGGGCGGTTTTGAGCCTGAACACTGAAGCTTTCTTT
TRBJ1-5,-,TRBV28,-,CASRTMGFAELFSNQPQHF,TGTGCCAGCAGGACTATGGGGTTTGCCGAACTCTTTAGCAATCAGCCCCAGCATTTT
TRBJ2-6,-,TRBV14,TRBD1,CASSQETGAGANVLTF,TGTGCCAGCAGCCAGGAGACAGGGGCTGGGGCCAACGTCCTGACTTTC
TRBJ1-1,-,TRBV5-1,-,CASSLGQEAFF,TGCGCCAGCAGCTTGGGGCAGGAAGCTTTCTTT
TRBJ2-7,-,TRBV27,-,CASSFEGSYEQYF,TGTGCCAGCAGTTTCGAGGGTTCCTACGAGCAGTACTTC
TRBJ2-7,-,TRBV7-3,TRBD1,CASSDRGHEQYF,TGTGCCAGCAGCGACAGGGGGCACGAGCAGTACTTC
TRBJ2-3,-,TRBV11-2,-,CASSLAGDTQYF,TGTGCCAGCAGCTTAGCGGGAGATACGCAGTATTTT
TRBJ1-2,-,TRBV6-1,-,CASSEAGDLFYGYTF,TGTGCCAGCAGTGAAGCCGGGGACCTTTTCTATGGCTACACCTTC
TRBJ2-5,-,TRBV7-9,-,CASSLVGSIGGEAQETQYF,TGTGCCAGCAGCTTAGTAGGTAGTATCGGCGGGGAGGCTCAGGAGACCCAGTACTTC
TRBJ1-1,-,TRBV30,-,CAWSEVRDTEAFF,TGTGCCTGGAGTGAAGTGAGGGACACTGAAGCTTTCTTT
TRBJ1-1,-,TRBV7-9,TRBD1,CATTPGQGIPEAFF,TGTGCCACTACACCGGGACAGGGTATACCCGAAGCTTTCTTT
TRBJ2-3,few,TRBV5-8,TRBD1,CASSPYRGSTDTQYF,TGTGCCAGCAGCCCATACAGGGGAAGCACAGATACGCAGTATTTT
TRBJ2-1,-,TRBV11-2,-,CASSYERAEQFF,TGTGCCAGCAGCTATGAGCGCGCTGAGCAGTTCTTC
TRBJ2-7,-,TRBV9,TRBD1,CASSAGTGGYEQYF,TGTGCCAGCAGCGCGGGTACAGGGGGATACGAGCAGTACTTC
TRBJ2-7,-,TRBV4-1,TRBD2,CASSLGTSGVPYEQYF,TGCGCCAGCAGCCTCGGGACTAGCGGGGTCCCCTACGAGCAGTACTTC
TRBJ1-2,-,TRBV19,-,CASSTFRDLEGYTF,TGTGCCAGTAGTACATTCCGGGACCTCGAAGGCTACACCTTC
TRBJ1-3,-,TRBV7-9,-,CASSLNGEGRNTIYF,TGTGCCAGCAGCTTAAACGGGGAAGGTAGAAACACCATATATTTT
TRBJ2-6,-,TRBV9,-,CASSVVSGANVLTF,TGTGCCAGCAGCGTCGTATCTGGGGCCAACGTCCTGACTTTC
TRBJ2-2,-,TRBV13,TRBD1,CASSPIPGQGGNNTGELFF,TGTGCCAGCAGCCCGATTCCAGGACAGGGCGGTAATAACACCGGGGAGCTGTTTTTT
TRBJ2-7,-,TRBV11-1,-,CASSLDMAGTSYEQYF,TGTGCCAGCAGCTTAGATATGGCGGGTACCTCCTACGAGCAGTACTTC
TRBJ1-1,-,TRBV7-9,-,CASSEDRSTEAFF,TGTGCCAGCAGCGAAGACAGGAGCACTGAAGCTTTCTTT
TRBJ2-7,-,TRBV6-5,-,CASSYSGLDYEQYF,TGTGCCAGCAGTTACTCCGGACTGGACTACGAGCAGTACTTC
TRBJ1-1,-,TRBV11-2,-,CASSPVFGPDGMNTEAFF,TGTGCCAGCAGCCCAGTATTCGGGCCGGATGGGATGAACACTGAAGCTTTCTTT
TRBJ1-5,-,TRBV11-2,-,CASSAVSYQPQHF,TGTGCCAGCAGCGCCGTATCCTACCAGCCCCAGCATTTT
TRBJ2-1,-,TRBV9,TRBD2,CASSAGTSVDEQFF,TGTGCCAGCAGCGCCGGGACTAGTGTCGATGAGCAGTTCTTC
TRBJ2-3,-,TRBV2,TRBD2,CASSVAGGTDTQYF,TGTGCCAGCAGTGTAGCGGGGGGCACAGATACGCAGTATTTT
TRBJ2-7,-,TRBV5-1,TRBD1,CASSVGTAISSYEQYF,TGCGCCAGCAGCGTGGGGACAGCCATCAGCTCCTACGAGCAGTACTTC
TRBJ2-7,-,TRBV30,TRBD2,CAWTELAGAYEQYF,TGTGCCTGGACCGAACTAGCGGGGGCTTACGAGCAGTACTTC
TRBJ2-3,-,TRBV27,-,CASSLSSLGGPDTQYF,TGTGCCAGCAGTTTATCGTCCCTGGGGGGCCCAGATACGCAGTATTTT